This T cell receptor beta chain was obtained from a study of blood T cells in healthy people across ages. Study-wide results and limits: Diversity estimated from one million T cells was considered an underestimate.

Of note for this clonotype: What it binds is not known.

The draw of peripheral blood yielded ten milliliters from each donor. It was with a sample-barcoded 5' primer and a J-beta primer mix that a second PCR of roughly 6 to 12 cycles was run. MiXCR, applied by TCRdb to the 5' RACE reads, yields one record per CDR3 protein. Here the sample spans more than 600,000 distinct CDR3 sequences, around a quarter being singletons. Trimming removed 0 bases at V and 11 bases at J, with 10 bases between. Germline CDR1 reads MNHEY; CDR2 reads SVGAGI. The CDR3 spans 13 residues. This same sample was also part of a study on T cells of mothers and their children. This second study says: Over 9.5 million TCR beta CDR3 reads were obtained from each mother, and about 2.9 million from each child. Biologically related mothers and children overlapped slightly more than unrelated pairs, a non-significant difference.

The chain has TRBV6-5 and TRBJ2-2; D possibly matches TRBD1 or TRBD2 (5 bases each). The sequenced material came from blood. This clonotype was sampled from a boy aged 5-17 years in good health. The CDR3 here is CASSYSRGVELFF. As DNA, the CDR3 is TGTGCCAGCAGTTACTCGAGAGGGGTCGAGCTGTTTTTT.